This T cell receptor (beta chain) was documented in a study of blood T cell repertoires in COVID-19. Turning to the study itself: From T cells, B-cell-depleted T cells, or PBMCs came the material, which was cDNA or gDNA.

With 7 bases removed from V and 5 bases from J, the gap between germline ends came to 20 bases. From germline, CDR1 is WSHSY and CDR2 SAAADI. The CDR3 sequence is 15 residues long. Original data processing: How many nucleated cells were present was estimated from reference gene primer amplification. The repertoire was sequenced with immunoSEQ multiplex PCR; TCRdb's copy has only in-frame clones and lacks some. The V and J calls and the clone size are those of that table, but D and trimming were determined from the DNA. The sample contains roughly 190,000 clones, roughly 77% of which appear only once.

The chain uses TRBV10-2 and TRBJ2-5; weak D call: TRBD2 (7 bases). The receptor's source is a woman in her 50s with acute COVID-19. The sample comprised PBMCs or T cells enriched from blood (not recorded which). As DNA, the CDR3 is TGCGCCAGCACCTTGGGGGGGGGCGCGGGGGAGACCCAGTACTTC. Its protein is CASTLGGGAGETQYF.